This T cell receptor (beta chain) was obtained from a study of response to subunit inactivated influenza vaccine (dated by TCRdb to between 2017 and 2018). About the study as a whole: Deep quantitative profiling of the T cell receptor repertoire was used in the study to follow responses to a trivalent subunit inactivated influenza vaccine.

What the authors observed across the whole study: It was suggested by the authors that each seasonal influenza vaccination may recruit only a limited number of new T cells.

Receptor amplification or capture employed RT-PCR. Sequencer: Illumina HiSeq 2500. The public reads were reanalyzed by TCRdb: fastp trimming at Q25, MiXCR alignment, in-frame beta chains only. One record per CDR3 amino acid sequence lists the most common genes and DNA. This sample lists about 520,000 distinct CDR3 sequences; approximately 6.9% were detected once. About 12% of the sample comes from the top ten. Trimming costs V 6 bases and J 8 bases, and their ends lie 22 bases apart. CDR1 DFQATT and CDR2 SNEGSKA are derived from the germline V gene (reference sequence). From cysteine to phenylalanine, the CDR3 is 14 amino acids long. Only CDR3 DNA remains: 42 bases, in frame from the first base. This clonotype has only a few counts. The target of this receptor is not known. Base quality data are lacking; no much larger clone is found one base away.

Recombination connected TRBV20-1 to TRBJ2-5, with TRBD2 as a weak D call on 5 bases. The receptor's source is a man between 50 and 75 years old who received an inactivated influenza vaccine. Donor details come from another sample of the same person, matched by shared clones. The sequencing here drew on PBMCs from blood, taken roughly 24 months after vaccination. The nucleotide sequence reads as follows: TGCAGTGCCAGCCGTTACCGGGAACTGGGCACCCAGTACTTC. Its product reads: CSASRYRELGTQYF.